These 24 T cell receptor beta chains originate from one sample sequenced in a study of brain metastases from non-small cell lung cancer (dated by TCRdb to between 2018 and 2021). Receptor libraries were prepared by the immunoSEQ multiplex PCR assay. This is the immuneACCESS table as TCRdb keeps it, with only in-frame sequences that have V and J called. A part of the clones is gone; compared with another copy, unresolved V genes explain less than half, and the rest is unexplained. This sample has some 4,000 clones in its table, and about 85% of those were observed once. Of the sample, under 4% is held by the ten largest clones. The sample was primary lung tumor tissue. Sample cell subset or site, as interpreted from the label and publication: primary lung tumor paired with brain metastasis. The source is a donor at least 40 years old with non-small cell lung cancer.

This clone appeared a single time. The V and J genes are TRBV5-4 and TRBJ2-5; perhaps TRBD1 as D (8 bases). In germline, CDR1 is SGHNT, CDR2 YYREEE (reference sequence). Trimming shortened V by 3 bases and J by 4 bases, and 19 bases separated the two germline ends. The CDR3 runs 16 residues. CDR3 amino acids: CASSSTPTGGGETQYF. Written as DNA, the CDR3 is TGTGCCAGCAGCTCAACGCCCACAGGGGGGGGAGAGACCCAGTACTTC.

This sequence joins TRBV2 and TRBJ2-3; 7 bases are shared with TRBD1. V trimming: 6 bases; J trimming: 0 bases; junction bases outside the gene matches: 6. The CDR3 covers 15 residues. The germline V gene encodes CDR1 SNHLY and CDR2 FYNNEI. The CDR3 DNA reads TGTGCCAGCAGCGCTGGGACAGCAAGCACAGATACGCAGTATTTT. Encoded protein: CASSAGTASTDTQYF.

The CDR3 loop reads CATARTAQYF. The CDR3 nucleotides are TGTGCCACCGCTCGGACGGCGCAGTACTTC. V and J are TRBV15 and TRBJ2-7, with D uncertain. CDR1 and CDR2 (germline): LNHNV, YYDKDF (reference sequence). The CDR3 is 10 amino acids. Trimming removed 8 bases at V and 9 bases at J, with 11 bases between. The whole variable domain, filled in from reference TRBV15 and TRBJ2-7, reads DAMVIQNPRYQVTQFGKPVTLSCSQTLNHNVMYWYQQKSSQAPKLLFHYYDKDFNNEADTPDNFQSRRPNTSFCFLDIRSPGLGDTAMYLCATARTAQYFGPGTRLTVT.

The chain combines TRBV30 with TRBJ1-2; 12 nucleotides match TRBD1. CDR3 length equals 14 residues. Germline CDR1 and CDR2: GTSNPN and SVGIG (reference sequence). After removal of 5 bases from V and 6 bases from J, the junction contained 7 bases not matched to a gene. Here the CDR3 DNA reads TGTGCCTGGCGGGACAGGGGGCTTGAGCATGGCTACACCTTC. It translates to CAWRDRGLEHGYTF.

On this clone: An end of the junction differs from the germline gene, which may be a read error. V is TRBV6-5 and J is TRBJ2-2; 7 bases fit TRBD1. Germline CDR1 reads MNHEY; CDR2 reads SVGAGI. This CDR3 region has 13 residues. CDR3 nucleotide sequence: TGTGCCAGCAGAGGGGGCCGCACCGGGAAGCTGTTTTTT. This sequence encodes CASRGGRTGKLFF.

V usage is TRBV30 and J usage is TRBJ2-3; 12 nucleotides agree with TRBD2. From germline, CDR1 is GTSNPN and CDR2 SVGIG (reference sequence). V was pared by 4 bases and J by 8 bases, with 4 bases of the junction left unmatched. The CDR3 loop spans 13 amino acids. CDR3 sequence reads: CAWTRTSGATQYF. DNA for the CDR3: TGTGCCTGGACTCGGACTAGCGGGGCTACGCAGTATTTT.

There are a few counts of this clone. This rearrangement joins TRBV7-8 to TRBJ1-2; no definite D call. V was pared by 0 bases and J by 2 bases, with 7 bases between. This CDR3 has 14 residues. The germline gives CDR1 SGHVS, CDR2 FQNEAQ. As DNA, the CDR3 is TGTGCCAGCAGCTTAGCGGTGGGCAACTATGGCTACACCTTC. This encodes CASSLAVGNYGYTF. The whole variable domain, remainder taken from reference TRBV7-8 and TRBJ1-2, is GAGVSQSPRYKVAKRGQDVALRCDPISGHVSLFWYQQALGQGPEFLTYFQNEAQLDKSGLPSDRFFAERPEGSVSTLKIQRTQQEDSAVYLCASSLAVGNYGYTFGSGTRLTVV.

This chain joins TRBV24-1 and TRBJ2-2; 8 bases are shared with TRBD2. The germline V gene has CDR1 KGHDR and CDR2 SFDVKD. CDR3 length equals 15 residues. V gave up 4 bases and J gave up 9 bases; unmatched junction bases: 9. The CDR3 bases are TGTGCCACCAGTGACCGTACGAGCGGGGGTAGGGAGCTGTTTTTT. This encodes CATSDRTSGGRELFF.

This chain uses TRBV24-1 with TRBJ2-2, with 8 bases aligning to TRBD1. V dropped 5 bases and J dropped 7; count of bases not matched to a gene: 5. The CDR3 sequence is 14 residues long. Germline V gives CDR1 KGHDR, CDR2 SFDVKD. As DNA, the CDR3 is TGTGCCACCAGTGCCTCAGGGGGCCACGGGGAGCTGTTTTTT. Translation gives CATSASGGHGELFF.

V and J are TRBV6-6 and TRBJ1-5; 11 nucleotides align to TRBD1. V shed 6 bases and J 7 bases; nucleotides not matched to a gene: 8. The CDR3 has 15 amino acids. Looked up from germline, CDR1 is MNHNY and CDR2 is SVGAGI (reference sequence). CDR3 in amino acids: CASSPAGQGDQPQHF. CDR3 sequence (DNA): TGTGCCAGCAGCCCCGCGGGACAGGGGGACCAGCCCCAGCATTTT.

The rearrangement links TRBV5-1 to TRBJ2-5; D call uncertain. V lost 3 bases, J lost 1 base, and 7 bases lay in between. The CDR3 has 13 amino acids. The germline V gene has CDR1 SGHRS and CDR2 YFSETQ. CDR3 amino acids: CASSYAGQETQYF. In nucleotides, the CDR3 is TGCGCCAGCAGCTACGCCGGCCAAGAGACCCAGTACTTC. The full variable domain, its missing parts supplied by reference TRBV5-1 and TRBJ2-5, is KAGVTQTPRYLIKTRGQQVTLSCSPISGHRSVSWYQQTPGQGLQFLFEYFSETQRNKGNFPGRFSGRQFSNSRSEMNVSTLELGDSALYLCASSYAGQETQYFGPGTRLLVL.

V and J are TRBV6-5 and TRBJ2-5; 11 nucleotides line up with TRBD2. V shed 10 bases and J 3 bases; nucleotides not matched to a gene: 4. The CDR3 contains 13 residues. Germline V gives CDR1 MNHEY, CDR2 SVGAGI. In DNA form, the CDR3 reads TGTGCCATTGGGACTAGCGGCGAAGAGACCCAGTACTTC. This gives the protein CAIGTSGEETQYF.

V is TRBV2 and J is TRBJ2-7; TRBD2 agrees at 12 bases. V lost 4 bases, J lost 2 bases, and 3 bases stayed unmatched. This CDR3 is 15 amino acids long. CDR1 is SNHLY, CDR2 FYNNEI, per germline. CDR3 nucleotides: TGTGCCAGCAGTGGTACTAGCGGGGGGCCCTACGAGCAGTACTTC. It encodes CASSGTSGGPYEQYF. Filled out from reference TRBV2 and TRBJ2-7, the complete variable domain reads EPEVTQTPSHQVTQMGQEVILRCVPISNHLYFYWYRQILGQKVEFLVSFYNNEISEKSEIFDDQFSVERPDGSNFTLKIRSTKLEDSAMYFCASSGTSGGPYEQYFGPGTRLTVT.

This clone was observed a handful of times. The rearrangement links TRBV7-9 to TRBJ2-1, with D uncertain. Trimming shortened V by 3 bases and J by 4 bases, and 10 bases separated the two germline ends. This CDR3 comprises 14 residues. In germline, CDR1 is SEHNR, CDR2 FQNEAQ (reference sequence). Here the CDR3 DNA reads TGTGCCAGCAGCTTTAACAACCGGTACAATGAGCAGTTCTTC. This sequence encodes CASSFNNRYNEQFF.

This clone was seen more than once but under ten times. The rearrangement joins TRBV4-3 to TRBJ1-1; weak D call: TRBD1 (6 bases). CDR1 LGHNA and CDR2 YSLEER come from the germline V gene. There are 18 residues in the CDR3. V lost 1 base to trimming and J lost 0 bases, with 18 bases between them. CDR3 protein: CASSQGFRRRGLNTEAFF. The CDR3 DNA sequence: TGCGCCAGCAGCCAAGGGTTCCGTCGCAGGGGATTGAACACTGAAGCTTTCTTT.

CDR3 nucleotide sequence: TGTGCCAGCAGTGAACAGGACAGGGGGACTGAAGCTTTCTTT. This gives the protein CASSEQDRGTEAFF. V and J are TRBV28 and TRBJ1-1; 10 nucleotides agree with TRBD1. CDR3 length equals 14 residues. In germline, CDR1 is MDHEN, CDR2 SYDVKM. Trimming at V came to 5 bases and at J to 5 bases, leaving 5 bases not matched to a gene.

The V and J genes are TRBV11-3 and TRBJ1-1; possibly TRBD1 for D (5 bases). Looked up from germline, CDR1 is SGHNT and CDR2 is YENEEA. The CDR3 consists of 16 residues. Trimming removed 5 bases from V and 0 bases from J, with 16 bases in between. The CDR3 nucleotides read TGTGCCAGCAGCGCAGGGAGGGGAAAAATGAACACTGAAGCTTTCTTT. It is translated as CASSAGRGKMNTEAFF.

There are a few counts of this clone. Here the CDR3 DNA reads TGTGCCAGCAGTGAACCTAGATCCGCTTTCTTT. Encoded protein: CASSEPRSAFF. V usage is TRBV6-1 and J usage is TRBJ1-1; no reliable D call. V was shortened by 2 bases and J by 11 bases, with 9 bases between the two germline ends. Per germline, CDR1 MNHNS and CDR2 SASEGT. There are 11 residues in the CDR3.

The V gene is TRBV7-2, the J gene TRBJ2-2; 8 bases are shared with TRBD1. Looked up from germline, CDR1 is SGHTA and CDR2 is FQGNSA. J gave up 5 bases and V 5 bases, and 7 bases lay outside the gene matches. This CDR3 region has 15 residues. The chain's CDR3 is CASSRTGQETGELFF. CDR3 coding DNA: TGTGCCAGCAGCCGCACGGGACAGGAAACCGGGGAGCTGTTTTTT.

This clone was seen a single time. This sequence joins TRBV19 and TRBJ1-2, with D possibly being TRBD1 (5 bases). Germline V CDR1 and CDR2: LNHDA, SQIVND (reference sequence). The CDR3 runs to 13 residues. V was clipped by 10 bases and J by 4 bases, with 16 bases between them. This chain's CDR3 is CATSSGTAYGYTF. The CDR3 coding sequence is TGTGCCACCTCCTCCGGGACGGCCTATGGCTACACCTTC. The variable domain in full, completed from reference TRBV19 and TRBJ1-2, reads DGGITQSPKYLFRKEGQNVTLSCEQNLNHDAMYWYRQDPGQGLRLIYYSQIVNDFQKGDIAEGYSVSREKKESFPLTVTSAQKNPTAFYLCATSSGTAYGYTFGSGTRLTVV.

This clone was observed a few times. J is TRBJ1-2 and V is TRBV5-6; 10 bases fit TRBD1. Per germline, CDR1 SGHDT and CDR2 YYEEEE. The trim removed 3 bases at V and 8 bases at J, leaving 7 bases unmatched. The CDR3 has 14 residues. The CDR3 sequence is CASSSTGGAKGYTF. The CDR3 DNA is TGTGCCAGCAGCTCGACAGGGGGCGCGAAAGGCTACACCTTC.

The V call is TRBV7-9, the J call TRBJ1-1; D unresolved. Germline V lookup: CDR1 SEHNR, CDR2 FQNEAQ (reference sequence). V dropped 5 bases and J dropped 0 bases, with 13 bases sitting between them. This CDR3 is 15 amino acids long. CDR3 protein: CASSPHEYLNTEAFF. The CDR3, as DNA: TGTGCCAGCAGCCCACACGAGTATTTGAACACTGAAGCTTTCTTT. The whole variable domain, filled in from reference TRBV7-9 and TRBJ1-1, reads DTGVSQNPRHKITKRGQNVTFRCDPISEHNRLYWYRQTLGQGPEFLTYFQNEAQLEKSRLLSDRFSAERPKGSFSTLEIQRTEQGDSAMYLCASSPHEYLNTEAFFGQGTRLTVV.

Only a few counts were recorded for this clone. J is TRBJ2-2 and V is TRBV29-1; TRBD1 is a possible D gene (5 bases). Deletions cut 4 bases from V and 4 bases from J, with 10 bases between. The V gene's germline CDR1 is SQVTM and CDR2 ANQGSEA. The CDR3 covers 13 residues. The CDR3 here is CSVGQGSTGELFF. In DNA form, the CDR3 reads TGCAGCGTTGGCCAGGGCAGCACCGGGGAGCTGTTTTTT.

DNA for the CDR3: TGTGCTAGTGACCCGGACACGAACACTGAAGCTTTCTTT. Its translation is CASDPDTNTEAFF. This chain connects TRBV12-5 to TRBJ1-1; D perhaps matches TRBD1 (5 bases). This CDR3 spans 13 amino acids. Per germline, CDR1 LGHNT and CDR2 FRNRAP. V lost 7 bases and J lost 1, with 10 bases in between. The full variable domain, with the rest looked up from reference TRBV12-5 and TRBJ1-1, is DARVTQTPRHKVTEMGQEVTMRCQPILGHNTVFWYRQTMMQGLELLAYFRNRAPLDDSGMPKDRFSAEMPDATLATLKIQPSEPRDSAVYFCASDPDTNTEAFFGQGTRLTVV.